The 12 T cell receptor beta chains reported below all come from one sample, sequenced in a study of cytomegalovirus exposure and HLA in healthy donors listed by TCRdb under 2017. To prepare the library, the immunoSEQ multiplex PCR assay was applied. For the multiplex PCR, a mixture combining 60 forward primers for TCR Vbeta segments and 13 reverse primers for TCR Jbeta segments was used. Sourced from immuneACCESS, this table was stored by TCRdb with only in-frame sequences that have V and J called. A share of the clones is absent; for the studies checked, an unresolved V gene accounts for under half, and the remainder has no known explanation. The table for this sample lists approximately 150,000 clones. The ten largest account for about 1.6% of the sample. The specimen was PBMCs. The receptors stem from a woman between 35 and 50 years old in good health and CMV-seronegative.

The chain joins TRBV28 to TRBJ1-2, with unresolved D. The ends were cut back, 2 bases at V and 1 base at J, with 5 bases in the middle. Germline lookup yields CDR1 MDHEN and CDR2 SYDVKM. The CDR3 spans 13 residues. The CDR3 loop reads CASSLTVNYGYTF. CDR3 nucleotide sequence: TGTGCCAGCAGTTTAACAGTTAACTATGGCTACACCTTC.

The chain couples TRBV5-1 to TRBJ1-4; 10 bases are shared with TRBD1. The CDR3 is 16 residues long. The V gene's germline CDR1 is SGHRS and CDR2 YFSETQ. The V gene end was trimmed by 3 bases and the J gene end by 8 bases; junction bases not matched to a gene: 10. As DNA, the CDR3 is TGCGCCAGCAGCTCCGACAGGGGGCAAGGGGTGGAAAAACTGTTTTTT. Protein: CASSSDRGQGVEKLFF. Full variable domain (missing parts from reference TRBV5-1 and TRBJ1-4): KAGVTQTPRYLIKTRGQQVTLSCSPISGHRSVSWYQQTPGQGLQFLFEYFSETQRNKGNFPGRFSGRQFSNSRSEMNVSTLELGDSALYLCASSSDRGQGVEKLFFGSGTQLSVL.

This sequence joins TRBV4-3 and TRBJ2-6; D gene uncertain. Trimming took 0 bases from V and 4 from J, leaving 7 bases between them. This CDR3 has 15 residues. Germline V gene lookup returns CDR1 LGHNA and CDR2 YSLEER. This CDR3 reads CASSQEVTGANVLTF. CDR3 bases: TGCGCCAGCAGCCAAGAGGTGACAGGGGCCAACGTCCTGACTTTC.

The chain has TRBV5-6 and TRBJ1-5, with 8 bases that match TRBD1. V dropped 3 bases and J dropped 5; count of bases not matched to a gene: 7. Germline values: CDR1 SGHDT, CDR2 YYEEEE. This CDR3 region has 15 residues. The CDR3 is CASSSKSTGDQPQHF. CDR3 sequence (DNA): TGTGCCAGCAGCTCCAAATCGACAGGGGATCAGCCCCAGCATTTT.

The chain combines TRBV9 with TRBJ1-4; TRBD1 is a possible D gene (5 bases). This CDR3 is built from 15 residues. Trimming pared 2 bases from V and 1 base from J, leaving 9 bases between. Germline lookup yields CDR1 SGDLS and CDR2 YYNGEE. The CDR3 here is CASSVSGGTNEKLFF. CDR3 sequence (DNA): TGTGCCAGCAGCGTTAGCGGGGGAACTAATGAAAAACTGTTTTTT.

The CDR3 sequence: CSVEGNLRGPGNTIYF. As DNA, the CDR3 is TGCAGCGTTGAAGGCAACCTAAGGGGGCCTGGAAACACCATATATTTT. The chain is built from TRBV29-1 and TRBJ1-3; 7 bases map to TRBD1. V trimming: 1 base; J trimming: 2 bases; junction bases outside the gene matches: 8. The CDR3 is 16 amino acids. Germline assignment: CDR1 SQVTM and CDR2 ANQGSEA.

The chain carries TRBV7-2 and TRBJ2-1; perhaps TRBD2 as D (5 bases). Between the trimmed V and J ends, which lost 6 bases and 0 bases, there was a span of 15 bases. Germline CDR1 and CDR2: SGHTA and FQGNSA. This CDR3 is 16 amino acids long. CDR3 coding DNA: TGTGCCAGCAGGGTCCTCCTGGGGAGCTCCTACAATGAGCAGTTCTTC. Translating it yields CASRVLLGSSYNEQFF.

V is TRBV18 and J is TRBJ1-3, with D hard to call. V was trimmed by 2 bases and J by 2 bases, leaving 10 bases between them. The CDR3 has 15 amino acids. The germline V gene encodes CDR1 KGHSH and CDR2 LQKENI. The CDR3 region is CASSPRIGAGNTIYF. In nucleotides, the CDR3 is TGTGCCAGCTCACCAAGAATCGGAGCTGGAAACACCATATATTTT. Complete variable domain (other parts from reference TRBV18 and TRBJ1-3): NAGVMQNPRHLVRRRGQEARLRCSPMKGHSHVYWYRQLPEEGLKFMVYLQKENIIDESGMPKERFSAEFPKEGPSILRIQQVVRGDSAAYFCASSPRIGAGNTIYFGEGSWLTVV.

CDR3 protein: CASAVTGTAGELFF. The CDR3 DNA reads TGTGCCAGCGCCGTGACAGGTACGGCCGGGGAGCTGTTTTTT. The chain couples TRBV18 to TRBJ2-2, with D possibly TRBD1 on 6 matching bases. CDR3 size: 14 residues. Trimming took off 8 bases at V and 6 bases at J, with 16 bases between the two ends. CDR1 KGHSH and CDR2 LQKENI come from the germline V gene.

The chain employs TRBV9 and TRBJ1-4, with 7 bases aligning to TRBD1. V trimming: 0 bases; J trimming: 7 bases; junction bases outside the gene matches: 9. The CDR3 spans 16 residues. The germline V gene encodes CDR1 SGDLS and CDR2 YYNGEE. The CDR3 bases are TGTGCCAGCAGCGTAGCCCCGAGACAGGGAAGTGAAAAACTGTTTTTT. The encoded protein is CASSVAPRQGSEKLFF.

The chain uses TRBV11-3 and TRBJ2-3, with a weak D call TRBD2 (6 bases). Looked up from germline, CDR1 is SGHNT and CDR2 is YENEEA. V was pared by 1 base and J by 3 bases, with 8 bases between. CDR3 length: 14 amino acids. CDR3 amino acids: CASSLGGTTDTQYF. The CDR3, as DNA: TGTGCCAGCAGCTTAGGAGGGACTACAGATACGCAGTATTTT. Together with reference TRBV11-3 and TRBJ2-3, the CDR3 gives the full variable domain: EAGVVQSPRYKIIEKKQPVAFWCNPISGHNTLYWYLQNLGQGPELLIRYENEEAVDDSQLPKDRFSAERLKGVDSTLKIQPAELGDSAVYLCASSLGGTTDTQYFGPGTRLTVL.

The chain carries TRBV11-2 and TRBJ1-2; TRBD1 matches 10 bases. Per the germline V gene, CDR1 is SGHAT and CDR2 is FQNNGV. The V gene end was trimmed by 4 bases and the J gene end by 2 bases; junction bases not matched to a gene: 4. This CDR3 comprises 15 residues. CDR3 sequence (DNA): TGTGCCAGCAGCTATCCGGGACAGGGGAACTATGGCTACACCTTC. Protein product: CASSYPGQGNYGYTF.